The 15 T cell receptor beta chains listed next were all sequenced from one sample in a study of T and B cells in COVID-19 patients. Blood genomic DNA input for TRB amplification was about 250-550 ng. BIOMED2 TRB-A/B primer pools were used in multiplex TRB PCR. TCRdb analysed the multiplex PCR reads with MiXCR anew, one entry per CDR3 protein. The repertoire holds roughly 13,000 distinct CDR3 sequences, with roughly 25% as singletons. Sequenced sample: blood. These receptors were collected from a human donor who had recovered from COVID-19.

The chain employs TRBV20-1 and TRBJ2-3, with D unresolved. Trimming took 5 bases from V and 0 from J, leaving 6 bases between them. Germline V gene lookup returns CDR1 DFQATT and CDR2 SNEGSKA (reference sequence). The CDR3 spans 12 residues. CDR3 nucleotide sequence: TGCAGTGCTTCCTTGAGCACAGATACGCAGTATTTT. It specifies CSASLSTDTQYF.

This clonotype is medium-sized within its sample. This chain joins TRBV27 and TRBJ2-2, with D uncertain. The germline gives CDR1 MNHEY, CDR2 SMNVEV (reference sequence). V lost 6 bases to trimming and J lost 4 bases, with 12 bases between them. The CDR3 covers 14 residues. CDR3 sequence reads: CASRPRDPTGELFF. The CDR3 DNA is TGTGCCAGCAGACCGCGAGACCCCACCGGGGAGCTGTTTTTT.

V is TRBV13 and J is TRBJ1-2; 7 bases map to TRBD1. This CDR3 has 16 amino acids. CDR1 is PRHDT, CDR2 FYEKMQ, per germline (reference sequence). V trimming: 3 bases; J trimming: 3 bases; junction bases outside the gene matches: 10. CDR3 bases: TGTGCCAGCAGCTTGTTCGACCGGGACAGCGACTATGGCTACACCTTC. It translates to CASSLFDRDSDYGYTF.

This clonotype was detected only a few times. V gene TRBV5-1 combines with J gene TRBJ2-2, with 12 bases aligning to TRBD2. The junction had 2 bases not matched to a gene; V was cut back by 4 bases and J by 1 base. Germline values: CDR1 SGHRS, CDR2 YFSETQ. The CDR3 length is 16 residues. CDR3 DNA sequence: TGCGCCAGCAGCAGGACTAGCGGGGTGAACACCGGGGAGCTGTTTTTT. This codes for CASSRTSGVNTGELFF. The full variable domain, with the rest looked up from reference TRBV5-1 and TRBJ2-2, is KAGVTQTPRYLIKTRGQQVTLSCSPISGHRSVSWYQQTPGQGLQFLFEYFSETQRNKGNFPGRFSGRQFSNSRSEMNVSTLELGDSALYLCASSRTSGVNTGELFFGEGSRLTVL.

This clonotype was counted only a few times. The chain combines TRBV18 with TRBJ1-5; a weak D match, TRBD1 (5 bases). Germline-derived CDR1 and CDR2 are KGHSH and LQKENI. Between the trimmed V and J ends, which lost 2 bases and 4 bases, there was a span of 9 bases. The CDR3 length is 14 residues. Written as DNA, the CDR3 is TGTGCCAGCTCACCATCAGGGTCGAATCAGCCCCAGCATTTT. Protein product: CASSPSGSNQPQHF.

V gene TRBV11-1 combines with J gene TRBJ1-4; tentatively, D is TRBD1 (5 bases). The CDR3 loop spans 15 amino acids. V shed 2 bases and J shed 0 bases, with 7 bases lying between them. Germline values: CDR1 SGHAT, CDR2 FQDESV (reference sequence). In DNA, the CDR3 is TGTGCCAGCAGCTTACGGGGGGCAACTAATGAAAAACTGTTTTTT. It yields the protein CASSLRGATNEKLFF.

This rearrangement joins TRBV19 to TRBJ2-1; perhaps TRBD1 as D (6 bases). Trimming took off 8 bases at V and 7 bases at J, with 18 bases between the two ends. Germline assignment: CDR1 LNHDA and CDR2 SQIVND (reference sequence). CDR3 length: 14 amino acids. The CDR3 protein is CASQGLVDENEQFF. The CDR3 DNA reads TGTGCCAGTCAGGGGCTAGTGGATGAGAATGAGCAGTTCTTC.

This chain joins TRBV25-1 and TRBJ1-5; D may be TRBD1 (6 bases). CDR1 is MGHDK and CDR2 is SYGVNS in the germline V gene. The CDR3 runs to 13 residues. V lost 2 bases to trimming and J lost 6 bases, with 8 bases between them. The CDR3 coding sequence is TGTGCCAGCAGTGAAGGGGGCGGTCAGCCCCAGCATTTT. This gives the protein CASSEGGGQPQHF.

This clonotype has at least ten counts. The gene calls are TRBV30 and TRBJ1-1, with 9 bases aligning to TRBD1. This CDR3 is 15 amino acids long. CDR1 is GTSNPN, CDR2 SVGIG, per germline (reference sequence). With 1 base clipped from V and 3 bases from J, the junction kept 6 bases outside the gene matches. The CDR3 protein is CAWSAHRQGDTEAFF. In DNA, the CDR3 is TGTGCCTGGAGTGCACATCGACAGGGGGACACTGAAGCTTTCTTT.

This clonotype has a single count. J is TRBJ2-1 and V is TRBV19; 10 bases align to TRBD2. With 7 bases clipped from V and 9 bases from J, the junction kept 9 bases outside the gene matches. The germline CDR1 and CDR2 sequences are LNHDA and SQIVND (reference sequence). The CDR3 runs 14 residues. CDR3 loop: CASISSGGAPEQFF. As DNA, the CDR3 is TGTGCCAGTATTAGCAGCGGGGGGGCCCCTGAGCAGTTCTTC.

The chain combines TRBV7-6 with TRBJ1-6; D is ambiguous. Germline assignment: CDR1 SGHVS and CDR2 FNYEAQ. The CDR3 covers 16 residues. V lost 5 bases and J lost 7, with 18 bases in between. CDR3 bases: TGTGCCAGCAGCCGAGAGGCGCTTTTGGGCAATTCACCCCTCCACTTT. Protein: CASSREALLGNSPLHF.

This clonotype was observed many times. V gene TRBV24-1 combines with J gene TRBJ2-3; D is unclear. The V end lost 5 bases, the J end lost 0 bases, and 5 bases lay between the germline ends. The CDR3 covers 13 residues. Per germline, CDR1 KGHDR and CDR2 SFDVKD. CDR3 DNA sequence: TGTGCCACCAGTGTACCTAGCACAGATACGCAGTATTTT. Translated: CATSVPSTDTQYF.

This chain links TRBV6-5 with TRBJ1-1, with D possibly matching TRBD1 (5 bases). This CDR3 spans 14 amino acids. The germline gives CDR1 MNHEY, CDR2 SVGAGI. Trimming pared 7 bases from V and 1 base from J, leaving 13 bases between. CDR3 residues: CASTAGRENTEAFF. The CDR3 DNA reads as TGTGCCAGCACGGCGGGACGGGAGAACACTGAAGCTTTCTTT.

The rearrangement uses TRBV7-9 and TRBJ1-6; TRBD1 aligns across 7 bases. Germline CDR1 reads SEHNR; CDR2 reads FQNEAQ (reference sequence). The ends lost 3 bases at V and 11 bases at J; junction bases unmatched: 7. This CDR3 is 14 amino acids long. Here the CDR3 reads CASSLFQGEAPLHF. The CDR3 bases are TGTGCCAGCAGCTTGTTCCAGGGGGAGGCACCCCTCCACTTT.

This clonotype was observed a handful of times. The chain links TRBV12-3 or TRBV12-4 to TRBJ1-1; D gene ambiguous. V gave up 3 bases and J gave up 0 bases, with 5 bases separating them. The CDR3 sequence is 13 residues long. As DNA, the CDR3 is TGTGCCAGCAGTTTTCTGATGAACACTGAAGCTTTCTTT. Protein sequence: CASSFLMNTEAFF.